This entry lists 5 T cell receptor beta chains sequenced from one sample in a study of pediatric ulcerative colitis. Profiled with immunoSEQ multiplex PCR; TCRdb holds only in-frame clones, not every one. The sample records more than 45,000 clones, over 80% being singletons. The source material was blood. The source of these receptors is a boy between 10 and 17 years old who was a control in a study of pediatric ulcerative colitis.

V is TRBV5-1 and J is TRBJ2-7; a possible D gene is TRBD1 (7 bases). The V and J ends lost 3 bases and 5 bases respectively, with 18 bases between them. Germline V gene sequence: CDR1 SGHRS, CDR2 YFSETQ. CDR3 size: 15 residues. The CDR3 DNA reads as TGCGCCAGCAGCTCACTAGACAGGGAGGTCGACGAGCAGTACTTC. Protein sequence: CASSSLDREVDEQYF.

The chain has TRBV7-9 and TRBJ2-2, with TRBD1 matching over 12 bases. The CDR3 covers 16 residues. V shed 5 bases, J shed 5 bases, and the junction held 6 bases outside the gene matches. The germline V gene has CDR1 SEHNR and CDR2 FQNEAQ (reference sequence). CDR3 coding DNA: TGTGCCAGCAGCCCCCCGGGACAGGGGGCGACCGGGGAGCTGTTTTTT. This codes for CASSPPGQGATGELFF.

This clone was recorded once. The CDR3 spells CASSRSGGTGELFF. Written as DNA, the CDR3 is TGTGCCAGCAGCCGGTCCGGGGGAACCGGGGAGCTGTTTTTT. This chain connects TRBV7-6 to TRBJ2-2, with a weak D call TRBD2 (6 bases). Trimming stripped 5 bases from V and 5 bases from J, with 12 bases between. This CDR3 region has 14 residues. Germline CDR1 SGHVS, CDR2 FNYEAQ.

The J gene is TRBJ1-4, the V gene TRBV18; D is undetermined. The CDR3 loop spans 13 amino acids. Germline V gives CDR1 KGHSH, CDR2 LQKENI. The V end was cut by 2 bases, the J end by 6 bases, with 7 bases between. The CDR3 reads CASSPGLDEKLFF. The CDR3, as DNA: TGTGCCAGCTCACCAGGACTGGATGAAAAACTGTTTTTT.

The chain couples TRBV5-1 to TRBJ2-1; no definite D call. Trimming removed 5 bases at V and 4 bases at J, with 19 bases between. Germline V gives CDR1 SGHRS, CDR2 YFSETQ. The CDR3 loop spans 16 amino acids. CDR3 DNA sequence: TGCGCCAGCAGGGCCCCAGGCTGGCCCTTGTACAATGAGCAGTTCTTC. This encodes CASRAPGWPLYNEQFF.